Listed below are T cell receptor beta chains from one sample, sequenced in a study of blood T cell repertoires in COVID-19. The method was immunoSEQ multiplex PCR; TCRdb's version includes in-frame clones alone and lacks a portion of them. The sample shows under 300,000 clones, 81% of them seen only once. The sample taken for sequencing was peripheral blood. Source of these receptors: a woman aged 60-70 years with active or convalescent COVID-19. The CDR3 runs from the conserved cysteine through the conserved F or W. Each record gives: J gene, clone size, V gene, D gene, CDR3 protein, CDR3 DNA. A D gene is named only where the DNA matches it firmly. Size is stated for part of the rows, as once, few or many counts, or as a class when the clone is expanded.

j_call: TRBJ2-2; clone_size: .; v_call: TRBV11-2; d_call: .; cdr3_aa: CASSLVPMELFF; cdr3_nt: TGTGCCAGCAGCTTAGTCCCGATGGAGCTGTTTTTT
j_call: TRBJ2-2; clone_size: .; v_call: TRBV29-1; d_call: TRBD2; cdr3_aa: CSVGAQRGGTGELFF; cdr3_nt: TGCAGCGTTGGAGCCCAGCGGGGGGGCACCGGGGAGCTGTTTTTT
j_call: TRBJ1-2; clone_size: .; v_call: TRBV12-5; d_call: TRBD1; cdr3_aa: CASGLPGTGGRYGYTF; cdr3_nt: TGTGCTAGTGGTTTGCCCGGGACAGGGGGCCGTTATGGCTACACCTTC
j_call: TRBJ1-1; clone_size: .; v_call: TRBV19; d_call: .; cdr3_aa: CASSIRHPNTEAFF; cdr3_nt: TGTGCCAGTAGTATCCGACACCCGAACACTGAAGCTTTCTTT
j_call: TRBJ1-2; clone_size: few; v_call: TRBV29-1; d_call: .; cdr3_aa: CSVEGGGYTF; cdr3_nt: TGCAGCGTTGAAGGAGGCGGCTACACCTTC
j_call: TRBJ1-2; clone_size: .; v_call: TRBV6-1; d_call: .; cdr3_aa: CASRERRSGRQGAGYTF; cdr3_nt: TGTGCCAGCAGGGAAAGGAGATCTGGGAGGCAGGGAGCCGGCTACACCTTC
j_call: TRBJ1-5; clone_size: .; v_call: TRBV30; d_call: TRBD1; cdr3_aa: CAWSRSANRGTLWNQPQHF; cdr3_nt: TGTGCCTGGAGTCGATCGGCTAACAGGGGCACATTATGGAATCAGCCCCAGCATTTT
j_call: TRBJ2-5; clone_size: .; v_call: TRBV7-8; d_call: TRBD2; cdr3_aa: CASSSSINRGVWETQYF; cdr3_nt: TGTGCCAGCAGCTCTAGTATTAACCGGGGGGTGTGGGAGACCCAGTACTTC
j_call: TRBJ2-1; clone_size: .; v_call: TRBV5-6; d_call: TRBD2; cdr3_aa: CASSLETSGRTYNEQFF; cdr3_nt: TGTGCCAGCAGCTTGGAGACTAGCGGGAGAACCTACAATGAGCAGTTCTTC
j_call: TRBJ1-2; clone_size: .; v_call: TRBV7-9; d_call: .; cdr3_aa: CASSLDTHYGYTF; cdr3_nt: TGTGCCAGCAGCTTAGATACACACTATGGCTACACCTTC
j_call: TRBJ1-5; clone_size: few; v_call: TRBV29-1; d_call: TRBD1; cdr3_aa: CSVGQGAGQPQHF; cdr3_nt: TGCAGCGTCGGACAGGGTGCAGGTCAGCCCCAGCATTTT
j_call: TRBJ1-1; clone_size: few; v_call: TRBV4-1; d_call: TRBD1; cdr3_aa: CASSQDSRTGTTEAFF; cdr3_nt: TGCGCCAGCAGCCAAGATAGCCGGACAGGGACCACTGAAGCTTTCTTT
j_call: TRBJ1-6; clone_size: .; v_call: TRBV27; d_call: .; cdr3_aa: CASSLYQYSPLHF; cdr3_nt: TGTGCCAGCAGCCTTTATCAGTATTCACCCCTCCACTTT
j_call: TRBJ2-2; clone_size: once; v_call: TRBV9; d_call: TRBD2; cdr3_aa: CASSAVGAGGPRSGELFF; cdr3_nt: TGTGCCAGCAGCGCCGTAGGAGCGGGGGGGCCGCGGTCCGGGGAGCTGTTTTTT
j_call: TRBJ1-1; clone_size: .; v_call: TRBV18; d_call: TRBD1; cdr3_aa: CASSQGAFEAFF; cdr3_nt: TGTGCCAGCTCCCAGGGGGCATTTGAAGCTTTCTTT
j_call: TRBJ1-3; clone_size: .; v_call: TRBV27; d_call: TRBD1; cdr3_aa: CASGNPGGAIGNTIYF; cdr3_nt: TGTGCCAGCGGAAACCCAGGGGGCGCGATCGGAAACACCATATATTTT
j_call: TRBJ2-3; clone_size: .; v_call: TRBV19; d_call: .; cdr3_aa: CASSISGSDTDTQYF; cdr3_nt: TGTGCCAGTAGTATTTCGGGGAGCGACACAGATACGCAGTATTTT
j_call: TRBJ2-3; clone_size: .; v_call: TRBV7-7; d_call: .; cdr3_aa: CASSLGGSRTDTQYF; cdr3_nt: TGTGCCAGCAGCTTAGGCGGCAGTAGGACAGATACGCAGTATTTT
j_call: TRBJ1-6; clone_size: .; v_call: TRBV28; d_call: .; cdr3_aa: CASSPRSNSPLHF; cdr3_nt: TGTGCCAGCAGTCCCAGAAGTAATTCACCCCTCCACTTT
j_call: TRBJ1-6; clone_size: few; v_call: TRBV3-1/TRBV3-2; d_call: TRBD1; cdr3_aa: CASSQEGWGTGALSSYNSPLHF; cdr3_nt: TGTGCCAGCAGCCAAGAGGGATGGGGGACAGGAGCCCTGAGCTCCTATAATTCACCCCTCCACTTT
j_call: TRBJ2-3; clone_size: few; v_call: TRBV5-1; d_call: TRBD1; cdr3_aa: CASSQTGADTQYF; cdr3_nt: TGCGCCAGCAGCCAGACAGGGGCAGATACGCAGTATTTT
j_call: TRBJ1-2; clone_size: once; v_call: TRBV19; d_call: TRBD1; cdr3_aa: CASSIAQGGHGYTF; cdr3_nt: TGTGCCAGTAGTATAGCACAAGGGGGCCATGGCTACACCTTC
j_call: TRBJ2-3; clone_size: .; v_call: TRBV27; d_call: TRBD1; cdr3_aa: CASSRRQGNTDTQYF; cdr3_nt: TGTGCCAGCAGTCGCAGACAGGGAAACACAGATACGCAGTATTTT
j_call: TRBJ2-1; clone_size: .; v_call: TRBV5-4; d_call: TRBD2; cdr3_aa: CASSLDRAGFVEQFF; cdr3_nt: TGTGCCAGCAGCTTGGACCGAGCGGGGTTCGTTGAGCAGTTCTTC
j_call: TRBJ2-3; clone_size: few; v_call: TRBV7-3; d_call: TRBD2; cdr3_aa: CASSLSGGASDTQYF; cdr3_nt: TGTGCCAGCAGCTTAAGCGGGGGGGCATCGGATACGCAGTATTTT
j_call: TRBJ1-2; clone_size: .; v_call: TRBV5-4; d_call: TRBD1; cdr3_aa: CASSPTGGIGYTF; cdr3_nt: TGTGCCAGCAGCCCTACAGGGGGCATTGGCTACACCTTC
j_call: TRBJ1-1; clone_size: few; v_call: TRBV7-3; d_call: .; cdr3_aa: CASSLQGGTEAFF; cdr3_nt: TGTGCCAGCAGCTTACAGGGCGGCACTGAAGCTTTCTTT
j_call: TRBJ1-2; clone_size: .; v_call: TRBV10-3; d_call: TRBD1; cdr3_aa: CAISDQGGDYGYTF; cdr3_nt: TGTGCCATCAGTGACCAAGGGGGCGACTATGGCTACACCTTC
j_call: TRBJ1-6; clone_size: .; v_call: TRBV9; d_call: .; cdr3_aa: CASSSTGSSYNSPLHF; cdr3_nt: TGTGCCAGCAGCTCTACAGGTAGCTCCTATAATTCACCCCTCCACTTT
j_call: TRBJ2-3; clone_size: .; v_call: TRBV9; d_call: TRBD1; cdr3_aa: CASSPTTGATQYF; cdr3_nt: TGTGCCAGCAGCCCGACGACAGGGGCTACGCAGTATTTT
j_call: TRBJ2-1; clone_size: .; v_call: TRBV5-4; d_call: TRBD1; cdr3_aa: CASSPRTGTGLNEQFF; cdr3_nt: TGTGCCAGCAGCCCACGGACGGGGACAGGCCTTAATGAGCAGTTCTTC
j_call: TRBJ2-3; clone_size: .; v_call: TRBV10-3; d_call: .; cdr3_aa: CAISGSGGTDTQYF; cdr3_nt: TGTGCCATCAGTGGATCCGGGGGCACAGATACGCAGTATTTT
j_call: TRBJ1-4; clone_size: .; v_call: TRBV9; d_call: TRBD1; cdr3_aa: CASSVLTGPAEKLFF; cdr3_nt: TGTGCCAGCAGCGTACTGACAGGGCCGGCGGAAAAACTGTTTTTT
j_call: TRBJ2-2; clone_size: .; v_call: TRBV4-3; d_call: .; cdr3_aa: CASSQDRFAQGLGTGELFF; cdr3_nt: TGCGCCAGCAGCCAAGATCGTTTTGCTCAGGGGTTAGGCACCGGGGAGCTGTTTTTT
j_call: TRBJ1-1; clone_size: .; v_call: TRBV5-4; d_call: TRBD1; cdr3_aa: CASSRTRGMTEAFF; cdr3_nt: TGTGCCAGCAGCCGAACCAGGGGGATGACTGAAGCTTTCTTT
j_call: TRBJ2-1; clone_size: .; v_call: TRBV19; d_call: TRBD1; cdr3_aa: CASSPMTGSPYNEQFF; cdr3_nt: TGTGCCAGTAGTCCCATGACAGGGAGCCCCTACAATGAGCAGTTCTTC
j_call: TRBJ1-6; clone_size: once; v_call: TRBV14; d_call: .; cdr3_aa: CASSQETGRGSPLHF; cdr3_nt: TGTGCCAGCAGCCAAGAAACAGGGCGAGGTTCACCCCTCCACTTT
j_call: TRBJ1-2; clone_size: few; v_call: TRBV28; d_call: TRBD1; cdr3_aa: CASSSGQVFNYGYTF; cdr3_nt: TGTGCCAGCAGCTCCGGACAGGTTTTTAACTATGGCTACACCTTC
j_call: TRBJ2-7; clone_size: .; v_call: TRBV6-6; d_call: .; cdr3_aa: CASNYPGYEQYF; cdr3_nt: TGTGCCAGCAATTATCCCGGGTACGAGCAGTACTTC
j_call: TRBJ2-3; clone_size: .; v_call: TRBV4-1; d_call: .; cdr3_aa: CASSLRSEGGAPTDTQYF; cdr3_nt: TGCGCCAGCAGCCTAAGATCTGAGGGCGGGGCCCCCACAGATACGCAGTATTTT
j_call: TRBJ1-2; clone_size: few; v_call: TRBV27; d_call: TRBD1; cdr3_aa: CASKNPGTGAGYTF; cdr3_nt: TGTGCCAGTAAAAATCCAGGGACAGGGGCGGGCTACACCTTC
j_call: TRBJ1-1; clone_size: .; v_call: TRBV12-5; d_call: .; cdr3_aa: CASGLVGIANTEAFF; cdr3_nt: TGTGCTAGTGGTTTGGTCGGGATAGCGAACACTGAAGCTTTCTTT